This T cell receptor beta chain comes out of a study of cytomegalovirus exposure and HLA in healthy donors. The wider study: Ancestry clustering placed more than 65% of several hundred genotyped donors in the Caucasian-associated cluster. Study-wide results and limits: Most TCR beta V segments were productive about 90% or about 30% of the time in an earlier analysis. An assumption of roughly uniform sequencing depth across donors underlay the presence/absence analyses.

This CDR3 is 14 amino acids long. Germline V gene sequence: CDR1 MNHEY, CDR2 SVGAGI. Deletions cut 6 bases from V and 1 base from J, with 13 bases between. 13 Jbeta primers and 60 Vbeta primers were used for the PCR. The protocol was immunoSEQ multiplex PCR, while the TCRdb copy is restricted to in-frame clones and leaves out a portion. This sample has 100,000 to 150,000 clones, with about 85% found just once. Concerning this clone itself: The antigen remains unidentified.

The TCR comes from a boy between 10 and 17 years old in good health and CMV-seronegative. Sequenced input: PBMCs. V and J are TRBV6-5 and TRBJ2-7, with D possibly TRBD1 on 5 matching bases. The CDR3 loop is CASRTVDTSYEQYF. DNA of the CDR3: TGTGCCAGCAGGACCGTGGACACGTCCTACGAGCAGTACTTC.